The rows below give T cell receptor beta chains drawn from one sample of a study of blood T cell repertoires in COVID-19. Clones were read by immunoSEQ multiplex PCR, and TCRdb kept only the in-frame ones, dropping some. The sample has fewer than 250,000 clones, approximately 91% seen once. The sample consisted of peripheral blood. The source is a man aged 40-55 years with acute or convalescent COVID-19. The CDR3 runs from the conserved cysteine through the conserved F or W. Each record gives: V gene, clone size, J gene, D gene, CDR3 protein, CDR3 DNA. A D gene is named only where the DNA matches it firmly. Only part of the rows carry a size: once, few, many, or a class if the clone is expanded.

V gene: TRBV7-2
clone size: few
J gene: TRBJ2-5
D gene: TRBD1
CDR3 protein: CASSSLGQVGRGQYF
CDR3 DNA: TGTGCCAGCAGCTCGCTCGGACAGGTGGGGAGAGGCCAGTACTTC

V gene: TRBV3-1/TRBV3-2
clone size: NA
J gene: TRBJ2-7
D gene: NA
CDR3 protein: CASSHPGLETYEQYF
CDR3 DNA: TGTGCCAGCAGCCACCCCGGACTGGAGACCTACGAGCAGTACTTC

V gene: TRBV27
clone size: NA
J gene: TRBJ2-1
D gene: TRBD2
CDR3 protein: CASSPPGPLAGPYNEQFF
CDR3 DNA: TGTGCCAGCAGTCCCCCCGGGCCCCTAGCGGGGCCCTACAATGAGCAGTTCTTC

V gene: TRBV27
clone size: NA
J gene: TRBJ2-1
D gene: TRBD1
CDR3 protein: CASSLVASGTGNNEQFF
CDR3 DNA: TGTGCCAGCAGTTTAGTCGCGTCCGGGACAGGGAACAATGAGCAGTTCTTC

V gene: TRBV29-1
clone size: NA
J gene: TRBJ2-3
D gene: TRBD2
CDR3 protein: CSVRYWTSGRTESTDTQYF
CDR3 DNA: TGCAGCGTTCGCTATTGGACTAGCGGGAGAACCGAATCTACAGATACGCAGTATTTT

V gene: TRBV29-1
clone size: NA
J gene: TRBJ2-5
D gene: NA
CDR3 protein: CSADGAGKTQYF
CDR3 DNA: TGCAGCGCCGATGGGGCTGGAAAGACCCAGTACTTC

V gene: TRBV6-5
clone size: NA
J gene: TRBJ2-7
D gene: NA
CDR3 protein: CASSPPDRSHYEQYF
CDR3 DNA: TGTGCCAGCAGCCCACCCGACAGGTCACACTACGAGCAGTACTTC

V gene: TRBV29-1
clone size: once
J gene: TRBJ1-1
D gene: NA
CDR3 protein: CSVGSPATEAFF
CDR3 DNA: TGCAGCGTTGGGAGCCCGGCCACTGAAGCTTTCTTT

V gene: TRBV27
clone size: NA
J gene: TRBJ1-1
D gene: NA
CDR3 protein: CASSRTVNTEAFF
CDR3 DNA: TGTGCCAGCAGTCGGACAGTGAACACTGAAGCTTTCTTT

V gene: TRBV6-5
clone size: NA
J gene: TRBJ2-1
D gene: TRBD1
CDR3 protein: CASNPRDREDEQFF
CDR3 DNA: TGTGCCAGCAATCCCCGGGACAGGGAGGACGAGCAGTTCTTC

V gene: TRBV4-1
clone size: NA
J gene: TRBJ2-7
D gene: NA
CDR3 protein: CASSQGLGLGYEQYF
CDR3 DNA: TGCGCCAGCAGCCAGGGACTGGGATTGGGCTACGAGCAGTACTTC

V gene: TRBV11-2
clone size: NA
J gene: TRBJ1-1
D gene: NA
CDR3 protein: CASSFSGQNTEAFF
CDR3 DNA: TGTGCCAGCAGCTTCTCCGGTCAGAACACTGAAGCTTTCTTT

V gene: TRBV6-5
clone size: NA
J gene: TRBJ2-2
D gene: NA
CDR3 protein: CASSYSREYTGELFF
CDR3 DNA: TGTGCCAGCAGTTACTCCCGGGAGTACACCGGGGAGCTGTTTTTT

V gene: TRBV6-2/TRBV6-3
clone size: NA
J gene: TRBJ1-6
D gene: NA
CDR3 protein: CASSLTGTVTPLHF
CDR3 DNA: TGTGCCAGCAGTCTAACAGGGACCGTTACACCCCTCCACTTT

V gene: TRBV29-1
clone size: NA
J gene: TRBJ2-7
D gene: TRBD1
CDR3 protein: CSARTGLKLDEQYF
CDR3 DNA: TGCAGCGCTCGGACAGGGCTCAAATTGGACGAGCAGTACTTC

V gene: TRBV7-8
clone size: NA
J gene: TRBJ2-7
D gene: NA
CDR3 protein: CASSLYQANPYEQYF
CDR3 DNA: TGTGCCAGCAGCTTATATCAGGCAAACCCCTACGAGCAGTACTTC

V gene: TRBV2
clone size: NA
J gene: TRBJ1-5
D gene: NA
CDR3 protein: CASSEGAGGFLSNQPQHF
CDR3 DNA: TGTGCCAGCAGTGAAGGGGCAGGAGGGTTTTTAAGCAATCAGCCCCAGCATTTT

V gene: TRBV5-1
clone size: NA
J gene: TRBJ2-5
D gene: NA
CDR3 protein: CASSLAGTGAETQYF
CDR3 DNA: TGCGCCAGCAGCTTGGCCGGGACTGGTGCTGAGACCCAGTACTTC

V gene: TRBV3-1/TRBV3-2
clone size: NA
J gene: TRBJ1-6
D gene: NA
CDR3 protein: CASSFVRTDSSYNSPLHF
CDR3 DNA: TGTGCCAGCAGCTTCGTACGGACAGATAGCTCCTATAATTCACCCCTCCACTTT

V gene: TRBV30
clone size: once
J gene: TRBJ1-6
D gene: TRBD1
CDR3 protein: CAWSTTGVSYNSPLHF
CDR3 DNA: TGTGCCTGGAGTACGACAGGGGTCTCCTATAATTCACCCCTCCACTTT